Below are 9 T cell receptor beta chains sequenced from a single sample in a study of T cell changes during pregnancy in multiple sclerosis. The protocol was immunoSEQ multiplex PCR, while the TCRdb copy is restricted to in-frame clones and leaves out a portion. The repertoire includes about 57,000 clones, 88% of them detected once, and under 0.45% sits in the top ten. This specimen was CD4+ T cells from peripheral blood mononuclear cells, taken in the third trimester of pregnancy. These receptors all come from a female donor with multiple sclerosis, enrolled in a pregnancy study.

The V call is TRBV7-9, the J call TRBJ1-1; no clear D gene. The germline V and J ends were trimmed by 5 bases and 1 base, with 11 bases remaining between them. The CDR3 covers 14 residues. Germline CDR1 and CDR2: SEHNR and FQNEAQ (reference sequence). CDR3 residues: CASSRQAENTEAFF. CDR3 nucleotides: TGTGCCAGCAGCCGCCAAGCGGAGAACACTGAAGCTTTCTTT.

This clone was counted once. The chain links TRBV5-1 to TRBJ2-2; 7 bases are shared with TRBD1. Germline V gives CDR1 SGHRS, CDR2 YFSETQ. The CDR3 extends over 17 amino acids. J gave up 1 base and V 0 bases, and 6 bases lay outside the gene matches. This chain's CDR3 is CASSLAAGGVNTGELFF. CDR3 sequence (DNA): TGCGCCAGCAGCTTGGCGGCAGGGGGAGTGAACACCGGGGAGCTGTTTTTT.

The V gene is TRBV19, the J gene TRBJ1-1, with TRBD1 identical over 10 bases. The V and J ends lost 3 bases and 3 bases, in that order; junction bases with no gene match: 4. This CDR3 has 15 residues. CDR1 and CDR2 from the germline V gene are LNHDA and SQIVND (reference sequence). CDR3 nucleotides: TGTGCCAGTAGTATTCCCGGGACAGGGGACACTGAAGCTTTCTTT. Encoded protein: CASSIPGTGDTEAFF.

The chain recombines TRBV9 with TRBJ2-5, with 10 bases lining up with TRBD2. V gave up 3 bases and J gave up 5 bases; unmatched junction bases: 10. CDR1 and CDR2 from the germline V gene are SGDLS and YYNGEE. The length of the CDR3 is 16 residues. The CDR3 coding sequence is TGTGCCAGCAGCGAGGGGGTAGCGGGGGGCCGGGAGACCCAGTACTTC. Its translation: CASSEGVAGGRETQYF. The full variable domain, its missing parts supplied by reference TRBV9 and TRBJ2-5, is DSGVTQTPKHLITATGQRVTLRCSPRSGDLSVYWYQQSLDQGLQFLIQYYNGEERAKGNILERFSAQQFPDLHSELNLSSLELGDSALYFCASSEGVAGGRETQYFGPGTRLLVL.

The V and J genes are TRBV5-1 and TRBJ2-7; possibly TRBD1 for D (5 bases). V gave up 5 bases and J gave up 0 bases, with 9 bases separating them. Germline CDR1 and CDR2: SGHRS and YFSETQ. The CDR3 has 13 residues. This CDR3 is CASRDTNSYEQYF. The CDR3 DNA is TGCGCCAGCAGGGACACCAACTCCTACGAGCAGTACTTC.

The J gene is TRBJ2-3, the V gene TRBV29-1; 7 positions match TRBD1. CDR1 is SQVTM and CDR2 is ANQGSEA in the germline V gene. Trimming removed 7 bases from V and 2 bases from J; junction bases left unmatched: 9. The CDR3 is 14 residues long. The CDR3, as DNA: TGCAGCGCCCCGACAGGGCCACCCACAGATACGCAGTATTTT. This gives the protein CSAPTGPPTDTQYF.

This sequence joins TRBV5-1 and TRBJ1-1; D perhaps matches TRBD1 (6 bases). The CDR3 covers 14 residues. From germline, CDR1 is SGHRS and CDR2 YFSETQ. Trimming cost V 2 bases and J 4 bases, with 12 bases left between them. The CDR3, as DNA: TGCGCCAGCAGCTTTAATCAGGGGAGCACTGAAGCTTTCTTT. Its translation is CASSFNQGSTEAFF. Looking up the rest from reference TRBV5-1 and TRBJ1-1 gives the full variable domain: KAGVTQTPRYLIKTRGQQVTLSCSPISGHRSVSWYQQTPGQGLQFLFEYFSETQRNKGNFPGRFSGRQFSNSRSEMNVSTLELGDSALYLCASSFNQGSTEAFFGQGTRLTVV.

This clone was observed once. The CDR3 DNA is TGTGCCAGCAGCTTGGACAGGGATCAGCCCCAGCATTTT. It encodes CASSLDRDQPQHF. This chain joins TRBV11-1 and TRBJ1-5, with 8 bases identical to TRBD1. The germline V gene has CDR1 SGHAT and CDR2 FQDESV (reference sequence). The CDR3 has 13 residues. V lost 3 bases to trimming and J lost 5 bases; unmatched junction nucleotides: 0.

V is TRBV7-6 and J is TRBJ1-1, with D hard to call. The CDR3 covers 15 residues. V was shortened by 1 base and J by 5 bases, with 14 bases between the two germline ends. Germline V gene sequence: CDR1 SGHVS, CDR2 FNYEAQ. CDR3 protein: CASSLEFKGGTEAFF. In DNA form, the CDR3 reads TGTGCCAGCAGCTTAGAGTTTAAGGGAGGGACTGAAGCTTTCTTT.